The rows below give T cell receptor beta chains drawn from one sample of a study of technical replicates of blood from a handful of donors. Repertoires were generated with immunoSEQ multiplex PCR, while TCRdb's copy carries only in-frame clones and drops some. The repertoire holds 60,000 to 90,000 clones, approximately 96% seen once, with approximately 0.21% in the top ten. Material: T cells isolated from PBMCs. These receptors were collected from a human donor in good health. Both conserved end residues are part of each CDR3. Clone size, where shown, is once, few, many, or a class for clones that have expanded.

clone size	J gene	CDR3 length	V gene	CDR3 protein
once	TRBJ1-1	14	TRBV5-1	CASSLGQGYTEAFF
once	TRBJ1-5	15	TRBV19	CASNQGSFVNQPQHF
-	TRBJ2-1	16	TRBV5-6	CASSLFSLGLYNEQFF
-	TRBJ1-5	15	TRBV28	CASSWVPGGNQPQHF
-	TRBJ2-7	13	TRBV19	CASSRGSPYEQYF
-	TRBJ1-1	12	TRBV30	CAGLQGDTEAFF
-	TRBJ2-2	15	TRBV5-1	CASRGGQGLTGELFF
-	TRBJ1-3	21	TRBV4-1	CASSHILVITSDGVSGNTIYF
-	TRBJ1-1	14	TRBV2	CASSPNRQITEAFF
-	TRBJ2-1	15	TRBV29-1	CSVTTGGGSYNEQFF
-	TRBJ2-7	17	TRBV15	CATSREWGGHESYEQYF
-	TRBJ2-7	14	TRBV10-3	CAISPGQGMNEQYF
-	TRBJ1-1	16	TRBV2	CASSDLEGNLNTEAFF
-	TRBJ2-7	15	TRBV11-2	CASSATPRGRFEQYF
-	TRBJ2-1	17	TRBV6-1	CASSEMSLRATYNEQFF
-	TRBJ1-1	14	TRBV10-1	CASSESRANTEAFF
-	TRBJ2-2	15	TRBV6-1	CASSVTGGVTGELFF
-	TRBJ2-3	13	TRBV7-2	CASSPQGADTQYF
once	TRBJ2-5	17	TRBV7-9	CASSFPSGGRVGETQYF
-	TRBJ2-7	16	TRBV18	CASSLLGASMSGEQYF
-	TRBJ2-7	15	TRBV18	CASSPSSGNSYEQYF
-	TRBJ2-3	18	TRBV2	CASWALGSGLKSTDTQYF
-	TRBJ1-5	16	TRBV4-1	CASSQNRGGSNQPQHF
-	TRBJ2-2	17	TRBV28	CASSLYGLAGGTGELFF
-	TRBJ1-5	18	TRBV2	CASDRGVKLEYSNQPQHF
once	TRBJ2-7	13	TRBV21-1	CASSGGGAYEQYF
-	TRBJ1-1	13	TRBV18	CASSPPGGTEAFF
-	TRBJ1-2	15	TRBV2	CASRVRDTSNYGYTF
few	TRBJ1-5	13	TRBV11-2	CASSTQGGQPQHF
-	TRBJ1-1	14	TRBV19	CASSFWDRDTEAFF
-	TRBJ2-2	17	TRBV21-1	CASSKEGGITNTGELFF
-	TRBJ2-3	16	TRBV5-6	CASSAGLAVNENTQYF
-	TRBJ2-7	14	TRBV5-1	CASSSGTGENEQYF
-	TRBJ2-1	13	TRBV2	CASKQQPSDEQFF
-	TRBJ2-2	14	TRBV2	CASIPQGAKGELFF
-	TRBJ2-3	12	TRBV9	CASSPSQGTQYF
-	TRBJ2-5	13	TRBV5-1	CASSPWTAETQYF
-	TRBJ1-2	15	TRBV2	CASIFWGDSDYGYTF
-	TRBJ2-7	13	TRBV2	CASRVVSSYEQYF
-	TRBJ2-1	15	TRBV6-5	CASSYFPDRVNEQFF
-	TRBJ2-1	16	TRBV5-6	CASSSIGLSSYNEQFF
-	TRBJ2-2	12	TRBV6-5	CASRADTGELFF
-	TRBJ1-1	14	TRBV2	CANSEREGGTEAFF
few	TRBJ1-5	16	TRBV7-9	CASSLGTGLGNQPQHF
-	TRBJ2-7	15	TRBV11-3	CASSLDGTGFYEQYF
-	TRBJ1-2	15	TRBV9	CASSVGGGPPRGYTF
-	TRBJ2-7	16	TRBV28	CASSFRSGTSGDEQYF
-	TRBJ2-5	13	TRBV10-3	CAISDPGGETQYF
-	TRBJ2-7	17	TRBV19	CASSIVLAGQDSYEQYF
-	TRBJ2-7	16	TRBV27	CASSWGWRSGRDEQYF
-	TRBJ2-2	14	TRBV6-5	CASSRTVNTGELFF
once	TRBJ1-5	14	TRBV7-8	CASSPDSSNQPQHF
-	TRBJ1-2	15	TRBV27	CASSLERQGADGYTF
-	TRBJ2-1	14	TRBV7-9	CASSRPGTSDEQFF